The source of this TCR beta chain is a study of primary melanoma T cells and metastatic recurrence (dated by TCRdb to 2020 to 2021). About the full investigation: The cohort comprised 199 primary melanomas of stage T2 to T4, with thickness greater than 1 mm. The sequencing-derived T-cell fraction was compared with histopathological grading of tumor-infiltrating lymphocytes. Whether T-cell fraction and T-cell repertoire clonality in primary melanoma tumors predicted patient outcome was tested in the study. The T-cell fraction measured by TCR beta sequencing was weighed against progression-free survival, the clinical outcome chosen for the comparison. Beyond this particular receptor, the publication reports: A T-cell fraction greater than 20% appeared to be protective whatever the ulceration status, mitotic rate or nodal disease. An effective T-cell-mediated antitumor response in primary melanoma was framed by the authors only as a suggestion, not a demonstrated mechanism. Progression-free survival was reportedly predicted by the tumor T-cell fraction independently of age, mitotic rate, ulceration and thickness. Adding T-cell fraction to tumor thickness reportedly improved progression-free survival prediction more than adding any other histopathological variable.

The primary melanoma of each patient had been surgically resected and was considered potentially curable but at risk of metastatic recurrence. There are 18 amino acids in the CDR3, from cysteine to phenylalanine inclusive. The CDR3 DNA has 54 bases and is translated from base 1. Trimming accounts for 5 bases at V and 0 bases at J, while the number of junction bases matched to no gene is 10. Reading the germline V gene gives CDR1 MNHGY and CDR2 SAAAGT. The method was the immunoSEQ multiplex PCR assay. High-throughput sequencing of the T-cell receptor beta chain was performed on primary melanoma tumor tissue. In the source study's methods: TCRB CDR3 sharing between samples and the distribution of insertions and deletions were included in the repertoire analyses. A gradient-boosted model ranked the predictive value of the T-cell fraction against histopathological variables. Imported from immuneACCESS, the table was reduced by TCRdb to in-frame sequences with V and J called. These copies leave out some clones; in studies compared against another copy, an unresolved V gene accounts for under half, and the cause of the remainder is not known. V and J calls and clone size follow that table, whereas D and trimming were derived from the DNA. The sample profile shows about 2,100 clones; around 68% of them were found once. The ten largest clonotypes hold less than 30% of the sample.

Based on its abundance in the sample, this clone is large (0.1 to 1%). The clone's antigen remains unknown. No base quality values were provided; no much bigger clone lies one nucleotide off. Specimen: melanoma tumor tissue. The chain joins TRBV6-8 to TRBJ2-3; TRBD2 lines up with 11 middle nucleotides. This receptor was identified in a human donor with melanoma. The DNA is as follows: TGTGCCAGCAGTCCAACTAGCGGGGGACCCTCTAGCACAGATACGCAGTATTTT. Its protein product is CASSPTSGGPSSTDTQYF.